This T cell receptor (beta chain) was sequenced during a study of T-cell reconstitution after alpha-beta-depleted transplantation in children. Study results and caveats: The study reportedly traced alpha-beta T cells about two months after transplant to several hundred expanded graft clones. At the one-year point after transplant, T-cell counts and TCRbeta diversity were found to come mostly from T cells that had been newly produced.

This clonotype appeared many times. The antigen is undetermined. Unique molecular identifiers featured in how the TCRbeta library was prepared. TCRdb independently ran MiXCR on the PCR reads; one entry per CDR3 protein. This table has 200,000 to 250,000 distinct CDR3 sequences, about a tenth appearing once. This CDR3 has 14 residues. Germline V gene sequence: CDR1 DFQATT, CDR2 SNEGSKA (reference sequence). The ends were cut back, 0 bases at V and 0 bases at J, with 8 bases in the middle. This clonotype originated in a child in the first two years of life with acute myeloid leukemia, due to receive a stem cell transplant. Sequenced here: PBMCs, sampled before TCRalphabeta/CD19-depleted stem cell transplant. The chain recombines TRBV20-1 with TRBJ1-1; a possible D gene is TRBD1 (5 bases). The CDR3 DNA reads as TGCAGTGCTAGAGATATGGGGGTGAACACTGAAGCTTTCTTT. It codes for CSARDMGVNTEAFF.